This TCR beta chain originates from a study of shared clonotypes between healthy human individuals. The V gene lost 4 bases and the J gene lost 8 bases, with 21 bases spanning the gap. This CDR3 region has 15 residues. Germline CDR1 is SGHNT and CDR2 is YYREEE (reference sequence). Notes on this clone: The antigen is not known.

Study results and limitations: Naive subsets typically showed greater estimated richness than memory subsets.

Sequenced by immunoSEQ multiplex PCR; TCRdb stores in-frame clones only, minus some. The data hold hundreds of thousands of clones, with approximately 79% observed a single time. V is TRBV5-4 and J is TRBJ1-1; D is possibly TRBD1 (6 bases). The sequence came from a man aged 25 to 45 in good health. Material: memory CD4+ T cells sorted from blood. The subset here: CD45RA-negative fraction. The CDR3 here is CASSVGNGVTGEAFF. DNA of the CDR3: TGTGCCAGCAGCGTTGGGAATGGGGTGACAGGCGAAGCTTTCTTT.